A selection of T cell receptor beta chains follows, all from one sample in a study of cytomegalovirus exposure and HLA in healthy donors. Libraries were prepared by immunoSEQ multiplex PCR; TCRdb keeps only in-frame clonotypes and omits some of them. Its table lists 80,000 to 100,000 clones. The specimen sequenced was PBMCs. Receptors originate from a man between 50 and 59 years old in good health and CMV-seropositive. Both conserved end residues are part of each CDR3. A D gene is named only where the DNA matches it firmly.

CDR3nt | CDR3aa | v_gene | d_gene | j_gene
TGTGCCAGCTCTCCCCGGACAGGGCAGAATGGAAACACCATATATTTT | CASSPRTGQNGNTIYF | TRBV18 | TRBD1 | TRBJ1-3
TGTGCCAGCAGCGTAGGAAGGGACTCCGCAGAAAAACTGTTTTTT | CASSVGRDSAEKLFF | TRBV9 | NA | TRBJ1-4
TGTGCCAGCAGTTACCAACTAGCGGGAGATGAGCAGTTCTTC | CASSYQLAGDEQFF | TRBV6-5 | TRBD2 | TRBJ2-1
TGTGCCAGCAGTGAATGGGAAGGGGTCGATACGCAGTATTTT | CASSEWEGVDTQYF | TRBV6-1 | NA | TRBJ2-3
TGTGCCTGGGGTCGTCTCGCAGTTAACTATGGCTACACCTTC | CAWGRLAVNYGYTF | TRBV30 | NA | TRBJ1-2
TGTGCCAGCAGTCCCCGAAGTCCCGGGACAGCGAACACTGAAGCTTTCTTT | CASSPRSPGTANTEAFF | TRBV2 | TRBD1 | TRBJ1-1
TGCAGCGTTGAAGAGGGGTCAGGGCCTTCATACAATGAGCAGTTCTTC | CSVEEGSGPSYNEQFF | TRBV29-1 | NA | TRBJ2-1
TGTGCCAGTAGTACACAAAGCTCCTACAATGAGCAGTTCTTC | CASSTQSSYNEQFF | TRBV19 | NA | TRBJ2-1
TGTGCCAGCAGCCAAGAGGAGGGGTATACGCAGTATTTT | CASSQEEGYTQYF | TRBV4-2 | NA | TRBJ2-3
TGTGCCTGGAGTGGGTTACAGGGTCGCACTGAAGCTTTCTTT | CAWSGLQGRTEAFF | TRBV30 | NA | TRBJ1-1
TGTGCCAGCAGGGAAGTGGGGAGGGCCGGCGGGGAGCTGTTTTTT | CASREVGRAGGELFF | TRBV6-1 | TRBD2 | TRBJ2-2
TGTGCCAGCAGCCGCCCGGGGAGCGGGAGGGCTTTAGTAACAGATACGCAGTATTTT | CASSRPGSGRALVTDTQYF | TRBV7-9 | TRBD2 | TRBJ2-3
TGTGCCAGCAGTGGGTACAGGGTGGGCGGGGAGCTGTTTTTT | CASSGYRVGGELFF | TRBV2 | NA | TRBJ2-2
TGCAGCGTTGAATGGGGGCGGAGGCAGTACTTC | CSVEWGRRQYF | TRBV29-1 | NA | TRBJ2-5
TGCGCCAGCAGCCAAGGTCCGGGGAGCAATCAGCCCCAGCATTTT | CASSQGPGSNQPQHF | TRBV4-1 | NA | TRBJ1-5
TGCGCCAGCAGCTTGACCCTAGCGGGGGCTGCCACCGGGGAGCTGTTTTTT | CASSLTLAGAATGELFF | TRBV5-1 | TRBD2 | TRBJ2-2
TGTGCCAGTAGTAGAAACAGGGTAAACACCGGGGAGCTGTTTTTT | CASSRNRVNTGELFF | TRBV19 | NA | TRBJ2-2
TGTGCCAGCAGCCATCGACTAGCGGGAGAAAGGTCCACCGGGGAGCTGTTTTTT | CASSHRLAGERSTGELFF | TRBV7-9 | TRBD2 | TRBJ2-2
TGTGCCAGCAGCTTTCCGGGGGGCGGAACAGATACGCAGTATTTT | CASSFPGGGTDTQYF | TRBV13 | NA | TRBJ2-3
TGTGCCAGCAGCCACGGGGGTCACTATGGCTACACCTTC | CASSHGGHYGYTF | TRBV6-6 | NA | TRBJ1-2
TGTGCCAGCAGTTACTCGTCGGCAGGTCTCAATGAGCAGTTCTTC | CASSYSSAGLNEQFF | TRBV6-5 | NA | TRBJ2-1
TGTGCCAGCAGCTTGACAGGACCCATGAACACTGAAGCTTTCTTT | CASSLTGPMNTEAFF | TRBV7-2 | NA | TRBJ1-1
TGCGCCAGCAGCTTGGGCCAGGGCAATGAGCAGTTCTTC | CASSLGQGNEQFF | TRBV5-1 | NA | TRBJ2-1
TGTGCCAGCAGCGCTAGAACTAGCGGGAACAATGAGCAGTTCTTC | CASSARTSGNNEQFF | TRBV7-9 | TRBD2 | TRBJ2-1
TGCGCCACCAGCGGGAGGTCCTACAATGAGCAGTTCTTC | CATSGRSYNEQFF | TRBV10-2 | TRBD2 | TRBJ2-1